This T cell receptor beta chain appears in the sequencing data of a study of blood T cell repertoires in COVID-19. Study context: COVID-19 samples from acute and convalescent phases originated in the United States, Italy and Spain. Sample material is recorded as cDNA or gDNA derived from T cells, B-cell-depleted T cells, or PBMCs.

A few counts support this clone. Study processing details: Amplification with reference gene primers provided the estimates of nucleated cell counts. The assay was immunoSEQ multiplex PCR, and TCRdb's table has in-frame clones only and misses some. Clone size and V and J calls were adopted from that table, with D and trimming inferred from the DNA. Here the sample spans fewer than 40,000 clones, 70% to 90% being singletons. V lost 3 bases, J lost 1 base, and 12 bases lay in between. The CDR3 totals 15 residues. CDR1 is DFQATT and CDR2 is SNEGSKA in the germline V gene (reference sequence). This sequence joins TRBV20-1 and TRBJ1-4; D remains ambiguous. The sample was peripheral blood. This TCR derives from a human donor in a cohort sampled during active COVID-19. This CDR3 reads CSASMGSVTNEKLFF. CDR3 in DNA: TGCAGTGCTAGTATGGGGAGTGTAACTAATGAAAAACTGTTTTTT.